A selection of T cell receptor beta chains follows, all from one sample in a study of shared clonotypes between healthy human individuals. The data were produced by immunoSEQ multiplex PCR, yet TCRdb's version contains in-frame clones alone and is incomplete. The sample has roughly 1 million clones, approximately 80% seen once. Sequenced: memory CD4+ T cells from PBMCs. All receptors come from a man between 18 and 29 years old in good health. Some clones in this sample may be carry-over from other donors' samples. Both conserved end residues are part of each CDR3. The D gene is left open where the match is weak. Some rows have no size entry. The others give once, few or many, or a class for an expanded clone.

D gene: -
clone size: -
J gene: TRBJ2-4
V gene: TRBV27
CDR3 protein: CASSFQAALAKNIQYF
CDR3 DNA: TGTGCCAGCAGTTTTCAGGCAGCTCTAGCCAAAAACATTCAGTACTTC

D gene: TRBD1
clone size: -
J gene: TRBJ1-2
V gene: TRBV10-3
CDR3 protein: CAISEFDRGGYTF
CDR3 DNA: TGTGCCATCAGTGAGTTTGACAGGGGAGGCTACACCTTC

D gene: -
clone size: -
J gene: TRBJ2-7
V gene: TRBV4-3
CDR3 protein: CASSQDLAWQGKREQYF
CDR3 DNA: TGCGCCAGCAGCCAAGATCTTGCGTGGCAGGGTAAGCGCGAGCAGTACTTC

D gene: -
clone size: -
J gene: TRBJ2-7
V gene: TRBV2
CDR3 protein: CASSVLGLTRQGGYEQYF
CDR3 DNA: TGTGCCAGCAGTGTATTGGGCCTAACTAGGCAGGGGGGTTACGAGCAGTACTTC

D gene: -
clone size: once
J gene: TRBJ1-1
V gene: TRBV30
CDR3 protein: CAWRRLNTEAFF
CDR3 DNA: TGTGCCTGGAGACGGTTGAACACTGAAGCTTTCTTT

D gene: -
clone size: -
J gene: TRBJ1-1
V gene: TRBV5-5
CDR3 protein: CASSLVLTGTEAFF
CDR3 DNA: TGTGCCAGCAGCTTGGTCTTAACTGGGACTGAAGCTTTCTTT

D gene: -
clone size: -
J gene: TRBJ1-4
V gene: TRBV7-9
CDR3 protein: CASSLMGGREKLFF
CDR3 DNA: TGTGCCAGCAGCTTAATGGGGGGAAGGGAAAAACTGTTTTTT

D gene: TRBD1
clone size: -
J gene: TRBJ1-5
V gene: TRBV19
CDR3 protein: CASSATGGRGNQPQHF
CDR3 DNA: TGTGCCAGTAGTGCGACAGGGGGCCGGGGCAATCAGCCCCAGCATTTT

D gene: TRBD1
clone size: -
J gene: TRBJ2-4
V gene: TRBV7-9
CDR3 protein: CASSLGLWDRADKNIQYF
CDR3 DNA: TGTGCCAGCAGCTTAGGGCTTTGGGACAGGGCGGACAAAAACATTCAGTACTTC

D gene: -
clone size: -
J gene: TRBJ1-2
V gene: TRBV6-5
CDR3 protein: CASRQYYGYTF
CDR3 DNA: TGTGCCAGCCGACAGTACTATGGCTACACCTTC

D gene: -
clone size: -
J gene: TRBJ1-2
V gene: TRBV7-9
CDR3 protein: CASSLSGGWDYGYTF
CDR3 DNA: TGTGCCAGCAGCTTATCCGGGGGATGGGACTATGGCTACACCTTC

D gene: -
clone size: few
J gene: TRBJ1-1
V gene: TRBV19
CDR3 protein: CASSSPGPRLAEAFF
CDR3 DNA: TGTGCCAGTAGTTCCCCCGGGCCACGCCTCGCTGAAGCTTTCTTT

D gene: -
clone size: -
J gene: TRBJ1-1
V gene: TRBV21-1
CDR3 protein: CASSPRENRTYTEAFF
CDR3 DNA: TGTGCCAGCAGCCCAAGGGAAAACAGGACCTACACTGAAGCTTTCTTT

D gene: -
clone size: -
J gene: TRBJ2-7
V gene: TRBV6-1
CDR3 protein: CASSEGGATGPSYEQYF
CDR3 DNA: TGTGCCAGCAGTGAGGGGGGCGCTACGGGGCCCTCCTACGAGCAGTACTTC

D gene: TRBD1
clone size: -
J gene: TRBJ1-3
V gene: TRBV14
CDR3 protein: CASNQGARNTIYF
CDR3 DNA: TGTGCCAGCAACCAGGGGGCCCGAAACACCATATATTTT

D gene: TRBD2
clone size: -
J gene: TRBJ2-7
V gene: TRBV28
CDR3 protein: CASFDPRTSGLSYEQYF
CDR3 DNA: TGTGCCAGCTTCGACCCACGGACTAGCGGCTTATCCTACGAGCAGTACTTC

D gene: TRBD1
clone size: -
J gene: TRBJ1-1
V gene: TRBV5-4
CDR3 protein: CASSIRDRMNTEAFF
CDR3 DNA: TGTGCCAGCAGCATCCGGGACAGAATGAACACTGAAGCTTTCTTT

D gene: TRBD1
clone size: -
J gene: TRBJ1-1
V gene: TRBV25-1
CDR3 protein: CASSQGGNTEAFF
CDR3 DNA: TGTGCCAGCAGTCAGGGGGGGAACACTGAAGCTTTCTTT

D gene: -
clone size: -
J gene: TRBJ2-5
V gene: TRBV18
CDR3 protein: CASSPGQEETQYF
CDR3 DNA: TGTGCCAGCTCACCAGGGCAGGAAGAGACCCAGTACTTC

D gene: -
clone size: -
J gene: TRBJ2-1
V gene: TRBV7-2
CDR3 protein: CASSLAAGNEQFF
CDR3 DNA: TGTGCCAGCAGCTTAGCGGCGGGAAATGAGCAGTTCTTC

D gene: -
clone size: once
J gene: TRBJ2-1
V gene: TRBV6-6
CDR3 protein: CASRDAGTVGGEQFF
CDR3 DNA: TGTGCCAGCAGGGATGCCGGGACTGTGGGTGGTGAGCAGTTCTTC

D gene: TRBD2
clone size: -
J gene: TRBJ2-1
V gene: TRBV5-1
CDR3 protein: CASRDPSGYNEQFF
CDR3 DNA: TGCGCCAGCAGAGACCCTAGCGGCTACAATGAGCAGTTCTTC

D gene: TRBD2
clone size: -
J gene: TRBJ2-3
V gene: TRBV10-1
CDR3 protein: CASSEAAGFTDTQYF
CDR3 DNA: TGCGCCAGCAGTGAAGCAGCGGGGTTCACAGATACGCAGTATTTT

D gene: -
clone size: -
J gene: TRBJ1-3
V gene: TRBV5-1
CDR3 protein: CASSLGRGDPGNTIYF
CDR3 DNA: TGCGCCAGCAGCTTGGGTCGGGGGGACCCCGGAAACACCATATATTTT

D gene: -
clone size: few
J gene: TRBJ2-3
V gene: TRBV5-1
CDR3 protein: CASSLIGGTRTDTQYF
CDR3 DNA: TGCGCCAGCAGCTTGATTGGCGGGACCCGCACAGATACGCAGTATTTT

D gene: TRBD1
clone size: -
J gene: TRBJ2-5
V gene: TRBV7-9
CDR3 protein: CASSPTGTEYQETQYF
CDR3 DNA: TGTGCCAGCAGCCCGACAGGGACAGAGTACCAAGAGACCCAGTACTTC

D gene: -
clone size: -
J gene: TRBJ1-1
V gene: TRBV6-6
CDR3 protein: CASSLDGQNTEAFF
CDR3 DNA: TGTGCCAGCAGTTTGGACGGACAGAACACTGAAGCTTTCTTT

D gene: TRBD2
clone size: -
J gene: TRBJ2-1
V gene: TRBV28
CDR3 protein: CASSIPGSKREKQFF
CDR3 DNA: TGTGCCAGCAGTATACCAGGGTCTAAGCGGGAGAAGCAGTTCTTC

D gene: TRBD2
clone size: -
J gene: TRBJ2-1
V gene: TRBV7-2
CDR3 protein: CASSISGSVEFF
CDR3 DNA: TGTGCCAGCAGCATTAGCGGGAGTGTGGAGTTCTTC

D gene: -
clone size: -
J gene: TRBJ1-1
V gene: TRBV2
CDR3 protein: CASTPRASLNTEAFF
CDR3 DNA: TGTGCCAGCACCCCTCGGGCCAGCTTGAACACTGAAGCTTTCTTT

D gene: -
clone size: -
J gene: TRBJ1-2
V gene: TRBV7-2
CDR3 protein: CASSLAGDTSYGYTF
CDR3 DNA: TGTGCCAGCAGCTTAGCTGGGGACACCTCCTATGGCTACACCTTC

D gene: -
clone size: -
J gene: TRBJ2-5
V gene: TRBV5-1
CDR3 protein: CASSLAGQGPETQYF
CDR3 DNA: TGCGCCAGCAGCTTGGCAGGGCAGGGACCAGAGACCCAGTACTTC

D gene: -
clone size: -
J gene: TRBJ1-1
V gene: TRBV6-5
CDR3 protein: CASSYSQGRTEAFF
CDR3 DNA: TGTGCCAGCAGTTACTCGCAGGGTAGGACTGAAGCTTTCTTT

D gene: TRBD1
clone size: -
J gene: TRBJ1-4
V gene: TRBV5-1
CDR3 protein: CASSPGQVSTNEKLFF
CDR3 DNA: TGCGCCAGCAGCCCAGGACAGGTCTCGACTAATGAAAAACTGTTTTTT

D gene: TRBD1
clone size: -
J gene: TRBJ1-5
V gene: TRBV28
CDR3 protein: CASSEVRGRQPQHF
CDR3 DNA: TGTGCCAGCAGTGAAGTCAGGGGGCGTCAGCCCCAGCATTTT

D gene: TRBD2
clone size: few
J gene: TRBJ2-2
V gene: TRBV7-9
CDR3 protein: CASSWASGTAGELFF
CDR3 DNA: TGTGCCAGCAGCTGGGCTAGCGGGACGGCCGGGGAGCTGTTTTTT

D gene: TRBD1
clone size: -
J gene: TRBJ1-2
V gene: TRBV15
CDR3 protein: CATSRPRDRPSYGYTF
CDR3 DNA: TGTGCCACCAGCAGGCCCCGGGACAGGCCCTCCTATGGCTACACCTTC

D gene: -
clone size: -
J gene: TRBJ1-2
V gene: TRBV11-2
CDR3 protein: CASRLGRGGYTF
CDR3 DNA: TGTGCCAGCAGGCTGGGGCGGGGAGGCTACACCTTC

D gene: TRBD2
clone size: -
J gene: TRBJ2-1
V gene: TRBV7-2
CDR3 protein: CASSLGGTSGSNEQFF
CDR3 DNA: TGTGCCAGCAGCTTAGGGGGGACTAGCGGGAGTAATGAGCAGTTCTTC

D gene: TRBD2
clone size: few
J gene: TRBJ2-7
V gene: TRBV28
CDR3 protein: CATAGYSGRYEQYF
CDR3 DNA: TGTGCCACCGCTGGCTATAGCGGGAGGTACGAGCAGTACTTC

D gene: -
clone size: -
J gene: TRBJ2-1
V gene: TRBV7-2
CDR3 protein: CASSPLPGMGNEQFF
CDR3 DNA: TGTGCCAGCAGCCCCTTGCCGGGGATGGGCAATGAGCAGTTCTTC

D gene: -
clone size: -
J gene: TRBJ2-1
V gene: TRBV7-3
CDR3 protein: CASSFFTSTYNEQFF
CDR3 DNA: TGTGCCAGCAGCTTTTTTACCTCTACCTACAATGAGCAGTTCTTC

D gene: -
clone size: -
J gene: TRBJ1-1
V gene: TRBV11-2
CDR3 protein: CASSLNAGGTEAFF
CDR3 DNA: TGTGCCAGCAGCCTCAACGCGGGGGGGACTGAAGCTTTCTTT

D gene: -
clone size: -
J gene: TRBJ2-2
V gene: TRBV18
CDR3 protein: CASSPRNTNTGELFF
CDR3 DNA: TGTGCCAGCTCTCCCAGAAACACGAACACCGGGGAGCTGTTTTTT

D gene: -
clone size: few
J gene: TRBJ1-1
V gene: TRBV12-5
CDR3 protein: CASGLSGARHTEAFF
CDR3 DNA: TGTGCTAGTGGTTTGAGTGGAGCGAGACACACTGAAGCTTTCTTT

D gene: -
clone size: many
J gene: TRBJ2-5
V gene: TRBV19
CDR3 protein: CASRRGAKETQYF
CDR3 DNA: TGTGCCAGTAGGCGCGGGGCCAAAGAGACCCAGTACTTC

D gene: -
clone size: -
J gene: TRBJ2-7
V gene: TRBV5-4
CDR3 protein: CASSLDAPLGEQYF
CDR3 DNA: TGTGCCAGCAGCTTGGACGCCCCTTTGGGAGAGCAGTACTTC

D gene: -
clone size: -
J gene: TRBJ2-5
V gene: TRBV28
CDR3 protein: CASSSPGRQQETQYF
CDR3 DNA: TGTGCCAGCAGTTCTCCGGGACGACAGCAAGAGACCCAGTACTTC

D gene: -
clone size: -
J gene: TRBJ2-1
V gene: TRBV7-9
CDR3 protein: CASSPDRSSYNEQFF
CDR3 DNA: TGTGCCAGCAGTCCTGACAGGAGCTCCTACAATGAGCAGTTCTTC

D gene: TRBD1
clone size: -
J gene: TRBJ1-5
V gene: TRBV13
CDR3 protein: CASSLRTGGNQPQHF
CDR3 DNA: TGTGCCAGCAGCTTAAGGACAGGGGGCAATCAGCCCCAGCATTTT

D gene: TRBD2
clone size: few
J gene: TRBJ2-2
V gene: TRBV27
CDR3 protein: CASRQTSGSPGELFF
CDR3 DNA: TGTGCCAGCAGGCAGACTAGCGGGAGTCCCGGGGAGCTGTTTTTT

D gene: -
clone size: few
J gene: TRBJ1-1
V gene: TRBV2
CDR3 protein: CASSGQGLEAFF
CDR3 DNA: TGTGCCAGCAGTGGGCAGGGGCTCGAAGCTTTCTTT

D gene: TRBD2
clone size: -
J gene: TRBJ2-7
V gene: TRBV15
CDR3 protein: CATSRVPASGRDEQYF
CDR3 DNA: TGTGCCACCAGCAGAGTTCCGGCTAGCGGGAGGGACGAGCAGTACTTC

D gene: -
clone size: -
J gene: TRBJ2-5
V gene: TRBV5-1
CDR3 protein: CASSLGRRKYF
CDR3 DNA: TGCGCCAGCAGCTTGGGACGGCGGAAGTACTTC